The 21 T cell receptor beta chains below all came from one sample that was sequenced in a study of T-cell memory formation after mild COVID-19. Each CDR3 protein gets one entry after TCRdb re-called the 5' RACE reads with MiXCR. The profile shows a few hundred thousand distinct CDR3 sequences, roughly 21% of them singletons. The sequenced sample was PBMCs or a T cell subset sorted from them (not recorded which). Receptor source: an adult woman who had mild COVID-19 (a few samples of this study predate the infection). Cell type and time point are not known.

J is TRBJ2-7 and V is TRBV2; D is unclear. The CDR3 totals 12 residues. V was clipped by 5 bases and J by 6 bases, with 11 bases between them. The germline V gene has CDR1 SNHLY and CDR2 FYNNEI. The CDR3 loop reads CASSPSVGEQYF. CDR3 coding DNA: TGTGCCAGCAGTCCAAGCGTAGGCGAGCAGTACTTC.

This clonotype has at least ten counts. The chain's CDR3 is CASRASGSSYNEQFF. The CDR3 nucleotides are TGTGCCAGCAGAGCTAGCGGGAGCTCCTACAATGAGCAGTTCTTC. V gene TRBV6-5 combines with J gene TRBJ2-1, with 10 bases matching TRBD2. Looked up from germline, CDR1 is MNHEY and CDR2 is SVGAGI. After removal of 6 bases from V and 0 bases from J, the junction contained 2 bases not matched to a gene. The length of the CDR3 is 15 residues.

This clonotype showed up just a few times. The CDR3: CASSVDMSSYNEQFF. The CDR3, as DNA: TGTGCCAGCAGCGTGGACATGAGCTCCTACAATGAGCAGTTCTTC. This chain connects TRBV9 to TRBJ2-1; a possible D gene is TRBD1 (5 bases). V dropped 2 bases and J dropped 0 bases, with 9 bases sitting between them. Germline V lookup: CDR1 SGDLS, CDR2 YYNGEE. The CDR3 spans 15 residues.

This chain uses TRBV15 with TRBJ2-2, with TRBD1 matching over 9 bases. The CDR3 has 16 amino acids. The J segment lost 5 bases and the V segment lost 4 bases, leaving 8 bases of the junction unmatched. The germline CDR1 and CDR2 sequences are LNHNV and YYDKDF (reference sequence). CDR3 sequence (DNA): TGTGCCACCAGCATACGGGACAGGGTGGGAACCGGGGAGCTGTTTTTT. Translating gives CATSIRDRVGTGELFF.

V is TRBV6-2 or TRBV6-3 and J is TRBJ2-7; 9 bases line up with TRBD2. The germline CDR1 and CDR2 sequences are MNHEY and SVGEGT. This CDR3 contains 14 residues. Germline trimming cut 6 bases from V and 6 bases from J; bases unmatched to any gene: 9. The CDR3 is CASRPGTSPVEQYF. CDR3 coding DNA: TGTGCCAGCAGACCAGGGACTAGCCCCGTCGAGCAGTACTTC.

The V and J genes are TRBV15 and TRBJ2-3; 11 nucleotides line up with TRBD2. Germline V lookup: CDR1 LNHNV, CDR2 YYDKDF (reference sequence). This CDR3 is built from 20 residues. V gave up 2 bases and J gave up 2 bases; unmatched junction bases: 15. CDR3 bases: TGTGCCACCAGCAGAAGAGGGTACCGGACTAGCGGGTCTATCACAGATACGCAGTATTTT. Its protein product is CATSRRGYRTSGSITDTQYF.

This clonotype was observed a handful of times. The rearrangement links TRBV5-8 to TRBJ1-1; 9 nucleotides match TRBD1. The CDR3 consists of 18 residues. Germline V gene data show CDR1 as SGHTS and CDR2 as YDEGEE. The junction had 16 bases not matched to a gene; V was cut back by 5 bases and J by 2 bases. The CDR3: CASRRGPGQGFPNTEAFF. The CDR3 DNA sequence: TGTGCCAGCAGACGTGGGCCGGGACAGGGTTTCCCAAACACTGAAGCTTTCTTT.

V gene TRBV20-1 combines with J gene TRBJ1-2; D is uncertain. The CDR3 is 14 amino acids. The V gene's germline CDR1 is DFQATT and CDR2 SNEGSKA (reference sequence). V was clipped by 8 bases and J by 0 bases, with 16 bases between them. The DNA of the CDR3 is TGCAGTTACCCCCCGAGGGCTGCTAACTATGGCTACACCTTC. Protein sequence: CSYPPRAANYGYTF.

The chain employs TRBV10-3 and TRBJ2-1; 9 bases fit TRBD2. Germline V gene lookup returns CDR1 ENHRY and CDR2 SYGVKD. J lost 6 bases, V lost 6 bases, and 0 bases had no gene match. This CDR3 comprises 12 residues. The CDR3 sequence is CAIRLAGNEQFF. CDR3 bases: TGTGCCATCAGACTAGCGGGCAATGAGCAGTTCTTC.

This clonotype has just a few counts. The chain carries TRBV5-1 and TRBJ2-3, with 11 bases lining up with TRBD2. Germline values: CDR1 SGHRS, CDR2 YFSETQ. The CDR3 has 18 residues. V lost 2 bases, J lost 5 bases, and 13 bases stayed unmatched. The CDR3 region is CASSFASGGPLLVDTQYF. CDR3 nucleotide sequence: TGCGCCAGCAGCTTTGCTAGCGGGGGGCCTCTCTTGGTAGATACGCAGTATTTT.

This chain uses TRBV5-1 with TRBJ1-2, with TRBD1 as a possible D gene (5 bases). Between the trimmed V and J ends, which lost 3 bases and 6 bases, there was a span of 18 bases. CDR3 length equals 15 residues. Germline CDR1 reads SGHRS; CDR2 reads YFSETQ. CDR3 in DNA: TGCGCCAGCAGCTCCCCCCCGGCAGGGTTTAATGGCTACACCTTC. It encodes CASSSPPAGFNGYTF.

This clonotype was counted a few times. The chain has TRBV6-4 and TRBJ1-5; D uncertain. V was cut by 7 bases and J by 1 base, with 14 bases left in between. CDR1 MRHNA and CDR2 SNTAGT come from the germline V gene. This CDR3 region has 15 residues. CDR3 amino acids: CASTPRGESNQPQHF. Written as DNA, the CDR3 is TGTGCCAGCACCCCCCGGGGAGAGAGCAATCAGCCCCAGCATTTT.

The rearrangement joins TRBV5-1 to TRBJ2-5; tentative D call: TRBD2 (5 bases). This CDR3 is built from 14 residues. V was trimmed by 3 bases and J by 4 bases, leaving 13 bases between them. Germline V gene lookup returns CDR1 SGHRS and CDR2 YFSETQ. CDR3 nucleotides: TGCGCCAGCAGCTGGGGTGGGAGTGGAGAGACCCAGTACTTC. It is translated as CASSWGGSGETQYF.

The V gene is TRBV7-6, the J gene TRBJ2-1, with D tentatively TRBD1 (5 bases). This CDR3 has 18 amino acids. Trimming cost V 1 base and J 8 bases, with 24 bases left between them. Germline assignment: CDR1 SGHVS and CDR2 FNYEAQ. In DNA form, the CDR3 reads TGTGCCAGCAGCTTAGTTATGGCAGGGAATTGGCGTGCGGATGAGCAGTTCTTC. Protein: CASSLVMAGNWRADEQFF.

This chain connects TRBV5-1 to TRBJ2-7; 11 nucleotides align to TRBD1. The trim removed 4 bases at V and 7 bases at J, leaving 4 bases unmatched. Germline V CDR1 and CDR2: SGHRS, YFSETQ. The CDR3 contains 13 residues. CDR3 sequence: CASSAGQGGEQYF. In DNA, the CDR3 is TGCGCCAGCAGCGCGGGACAGGGGGGAGAGCAGTACTTC. Based on the CDR3 plus reference TRBV5-1 and TRBJ2-7, the full variable domain is KAGVTQTPRYLIKTRGQQVTLSCSPISGHRSVSWYQQTPGQGLQFLFEYFSETQRNKGNFPGRFSGRQFSNSRSEMNVSTLELGDSALYLCASSAGQGGEQYFGPGTRLTVT.

This clonotype has a handful of counts. V and J are TRBV7-2 and TRBJ2-5, with 11 bases that match TRBD2. Trimming at V came to 5 bases and at J to 4 bases, leaving 3 bases not matched to a gene. CDR1 and CDR2 from the germline V gene are SGHTA and FQGNSA. The CDR3 covers 14 residues. Here the CDR3 DNA reads TGTGCCAGCAGCACTAGCGGGAGAGGAGAGACCCAGTACTTC. Its protein product is CASSTSGRGETQYF. Drawing the rest from reference TRBV7-2 and TRBJ2-5, the complete variable domain is GAGVSQSPSNKVTEKGKDVELRCDPISGHTALYWYRQSLGQGLEFLIYFQGNSAPDKSGLPSDRFSAERTGGSVSTLTIQRTQQEDSAVYLCASSTSGRGETQYFGPGTRLLVL.

Regarding this clonotype: This may arise from a read error, as a much more abundant clone is one base away. V usage is TRBV12-3 or TRBV12-4 and J usage is TRBJ1-6; D gene uncertain. The CDR3 extends over 13 amino acids. CDR3: CASGLGDKSPLHF. In nucleotides, the CDR3 is TGTGCCAGCGGGCTCGGGGATAAGTCACCCCTCCACTTT.

J is TRBJ2-1 and V is TRBV7-8; 8 bases are a match to TRBD2. The CDR3 consists of 18 residues. V trimming: 3 bases; J trimming: 0 bases; junction bases outside the gene matches: 10. Looked up from germline, CDR1 is SGHVS and CDR2 is FQNEAQ. In DNA form, the CDR3 reads TGTGCCAGCAGCTTCAACGGGGGGGCCAGAAGCTCCTACAATGAGCAGTTCTTC. Translation: CASSFNGGARSSYNEQFF. Variable domain in full (rest from reference TRBV7-8 and TRBJ2-1): GAGVSQSPRYKVAKRGQDVALRCDPISGHVSLFWYQQALGQGPEFLTYFQNEAQLDKSGLPSDRFFAERPEGSVSTLKIQRTQQEDSAVYLCASSFNGGARSSYNEQFFGPGTRLTVL.

This chain uses TRBV19 with TRBJ2-3, with 9 bases that match TRBD1. The V and J ends lost 5 bases and 7 bases, in that order; junction bases with no gene match: 10. The V gene's germline CDR1 is LNHDA and CDR2 SQIVND (reference sequence). The CDR3 has 15 residues. CDR3 protein: CASSPGTGRGYTQYF. The CDR3, as DNA: TGTGCCAGTAGTCCCGGGACAGGGCGGGGGTATACGCAGTATTTT.

This clonotype appeared a few times. The V gene is TRBV4-3, the J gene TRBJ1-2; D is unclear. This CDR3 has 15 amino acids. Trimming took 0 bases from V and 4 from J, leaving 12 bases between them. CDR1 and CDR2 (germline): LGHNA, YSLEER. The CDR3 protein is CASSQDRLFGYGYTF. The CDR3 DNA follows: TGCGCCAGCAGCCAAGATCGACTTTTCGGCTATGGCTACACCTTC.

This clonotype has only a few counts. V is TRBV20-1 and J is TRBJ1-2, with D maybe TRBD1 (5 bases). CDR1 and CDR2 (germline): DFQATT, SNEGSKA (reference sequence). CDR3 length equals 14 residues. V was cut by 0 bases and J by 10 bases, with 18 bases left in between. This CDR3 is CSARDPTVILDYTF. For the CDR3, the DNA is TGCAGTGCTAGAGACCCGACAGTCATCCTTGACTACACCTTC.